This T cell receptor (beta chain) was sequenced during a study of tumor-infiltrating lymphocytes in primary liver carcinoma. The researchers produced TCR beta cDNA from approximately 460 ng total RNA with a constant-region primer. ARM-PCR, slightly modified, supplied the TCR beta libraries through three nested multiplex PCR rounds. For around 9 cycles apiece, the opening two PCR rounds ran with TRBV1-TRBV30 forward primers and a C-beta reverse primer. TCRdb redid the calling of the multiplex PCR reads with MiXCR, one entry per CDR3 protein. The sample records roughly 78,000 distinct CDR3 sequences, roughly two thirds being singletons. Unsorted bulk tissue, about 19-32 mg of it, served as the source for co-extraction of RNA and DNA. Germline values: CDR1 DFQATT, CDR2 SNEGSKA (reference sequence). Trimming took 3 bases from V and 2 from J; bases not matched to a gene: 6. This CDR3 contains 14 residues.

This chain uses TRBV20-1 with TRBJ2-7, with 8 bases identical to TRBD2. Sequences were obtained from liver tumor tissue from sampling region 4. The subset: tumor region T4, right-lateral pole. This receptor was identified in a woman in her sixties or seventies with primary liver carcinoma and hepatitis B virus infection. This chain's CDR3 is CSASPPSGPYEQYF. The CDR3 region has the DNA TGCAGTGCTAGCCCCCCTAGCGGGCCCTACGAGCAGTACTTC.